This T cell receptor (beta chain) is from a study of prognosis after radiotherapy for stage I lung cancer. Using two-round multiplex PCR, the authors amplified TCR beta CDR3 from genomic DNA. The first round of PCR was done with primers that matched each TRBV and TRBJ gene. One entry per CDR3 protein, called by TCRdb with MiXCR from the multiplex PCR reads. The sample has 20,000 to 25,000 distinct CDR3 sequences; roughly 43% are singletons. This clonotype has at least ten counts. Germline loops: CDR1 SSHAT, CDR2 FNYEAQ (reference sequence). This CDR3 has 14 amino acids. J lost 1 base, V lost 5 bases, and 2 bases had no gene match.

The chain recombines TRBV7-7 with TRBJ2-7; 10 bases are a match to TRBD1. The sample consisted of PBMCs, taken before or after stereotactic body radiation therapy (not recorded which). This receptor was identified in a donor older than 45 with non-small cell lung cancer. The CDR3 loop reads CASSAGQGSYEQYF. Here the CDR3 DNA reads TGTGCCAGCAGCGCGGGACAGGGGTCCTACGAGCAGTACTTC.